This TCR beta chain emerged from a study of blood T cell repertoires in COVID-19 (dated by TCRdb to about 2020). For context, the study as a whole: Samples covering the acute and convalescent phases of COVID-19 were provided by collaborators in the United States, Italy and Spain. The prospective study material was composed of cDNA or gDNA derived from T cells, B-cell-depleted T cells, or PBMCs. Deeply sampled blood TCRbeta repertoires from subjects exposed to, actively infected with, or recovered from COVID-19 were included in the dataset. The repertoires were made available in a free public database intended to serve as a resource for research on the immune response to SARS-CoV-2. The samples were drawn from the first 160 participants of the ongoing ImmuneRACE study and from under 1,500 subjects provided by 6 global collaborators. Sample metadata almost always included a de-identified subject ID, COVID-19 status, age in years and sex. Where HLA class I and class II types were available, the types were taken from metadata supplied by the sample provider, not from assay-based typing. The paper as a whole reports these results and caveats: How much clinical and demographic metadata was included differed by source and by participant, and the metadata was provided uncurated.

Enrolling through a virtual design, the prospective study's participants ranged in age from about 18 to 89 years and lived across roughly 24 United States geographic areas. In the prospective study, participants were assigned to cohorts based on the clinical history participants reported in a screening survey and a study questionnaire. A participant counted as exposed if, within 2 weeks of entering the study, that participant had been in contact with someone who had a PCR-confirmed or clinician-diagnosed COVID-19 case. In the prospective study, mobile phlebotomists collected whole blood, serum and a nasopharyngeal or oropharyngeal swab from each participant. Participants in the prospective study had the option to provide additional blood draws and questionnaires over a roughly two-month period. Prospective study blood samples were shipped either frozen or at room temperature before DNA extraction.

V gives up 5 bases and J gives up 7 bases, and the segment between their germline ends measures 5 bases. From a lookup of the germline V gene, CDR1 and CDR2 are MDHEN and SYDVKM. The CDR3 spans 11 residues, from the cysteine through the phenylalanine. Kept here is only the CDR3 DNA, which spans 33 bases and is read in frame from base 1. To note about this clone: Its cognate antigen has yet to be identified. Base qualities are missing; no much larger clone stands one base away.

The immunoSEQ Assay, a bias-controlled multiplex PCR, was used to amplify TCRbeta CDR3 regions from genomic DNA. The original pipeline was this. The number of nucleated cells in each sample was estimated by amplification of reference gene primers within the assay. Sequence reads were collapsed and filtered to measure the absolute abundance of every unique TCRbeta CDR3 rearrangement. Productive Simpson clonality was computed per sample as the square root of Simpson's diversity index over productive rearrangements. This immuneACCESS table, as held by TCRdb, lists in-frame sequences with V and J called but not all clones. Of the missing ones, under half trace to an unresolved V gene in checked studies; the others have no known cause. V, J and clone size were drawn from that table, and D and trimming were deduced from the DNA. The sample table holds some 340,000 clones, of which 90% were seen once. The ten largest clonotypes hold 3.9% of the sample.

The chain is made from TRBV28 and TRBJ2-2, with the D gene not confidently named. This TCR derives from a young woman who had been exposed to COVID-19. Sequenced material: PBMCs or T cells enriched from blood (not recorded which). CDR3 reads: CASSENGELFF. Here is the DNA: TGTGCCAGCAGTGAGAACGGGGAGCTGTTTTTT.